A single sample gave rise to the 24 T cell receptor beta chains below, sequenced in a study of cytomegalovirus exposure and HLA in healthy donors (dated by TCRdb to 2016 to 2017). Libraries were built with the immunoSEQ multiplex PCR assay. A mixture of 60 forward primers for TCR Vbeta segments and 13 reverse primers for TCR Jbeta segments was used in the multiplex PCR. The immuneACCESS repertoire file appears here via TCRdb, limited to in-frame rearrangements. These files lack a portion of the clones; in checked studies, under half of the deficit traces to unresolved V genes, and the cause of the others is not known. The table kept for this sample lists roughly 55,000 clones. Jointly, the top ten make up 8.9% of the sample. Sequencing was performed on PBMCs. These receptors were collected from a man aged 50 to 60 in good health and CMV-seropositive.

This chain joins TRBV6-5 and TRBJ2-3; 7 bases line up with TRBD2. The CDR3 extends over 13 amino acids. Germline V lookup: CDR1 MNHEY, CDR2 SVGAGI. J lost 6 bases, V lost 7 bases, and 7 bases had no gene match. The CDR3 nucleotides are TGTGCCAGCACTGGGGGAGGGAGGGATACGCAGTATTTT. Translating gives CASTGGGRDTQYF.

V gene TRBV7-9 combines with J gene TRBJ2-3; 7 positions agree with TRBD2. The junction had 4 bases not matched to a gene; V was cut back by 3 bases and J by 1 base. CDR1 and CDR2 (germline): SEHNR, FQNEAQ (reference sequence). The length of the CDR3 is 15 residues. CDR3 nucleotides: TGTGCCAGCAGCTTCGGCACTAGCGGCACAGATACGCAGTATTTT. Encoded protein: CASSFGTSGTDTQYF.

J is TRBJ1-5 and V is TRBV4-2; TRBD1 might be the D (5 bases). Germline V gives CDR1 LGHNA, CDR2 YNFKEQ. Trimming left V 0 bases short and J 0 bases short, with 9 bases between. The length of the CDR3 is 16 residues. CDR3 amino acids: CASSQEWGYSNQPQHF. The DNA for the CDR3 is TGTGCCAGCAGCCAAGAATGGGGCTATAGCAATCAGCCCCAGCATTTT.

V usage is TRBV5-4 and J usage is TRBJ2-7; 9 nucleotides match TRBD1. The V gene end was trimmed by 4 bases and the J gene end by 3 bases; junction bases not matched to a gene: 5. Germline CDR1 and CDR2: SGHNT and YYREEE (reference sequence). The CDR3 is 14 residues long. This chain's CDR3 is CASSGPGQGYEQYF. In DNA, the CDR3 is TGTGCCAGCAGCGGACCGGGACAGGGCTACGAGCAGTACTTC.

This chain uses TRBV27 with TRBJ2-7; 12 bases agree with TRBD2. V lost 6 bases, J lost 1 base, and 1 base stayed unmatched. The CDR3 is 14 amino acids. Germline V lookup: CDR1 MNHEY, CDR2 SMNVEV (reference sequence). DNA for the CDR3: TGTGCCAGCAGCACTAGCGGGAGGTCCTACGAGCAGTACTTC. Protein sequence: CASSTSGRSYEQYF.

As concerns this clone: One junction end does not reproduce the germline sequence, and a read error may be involved. The gene calls are TRBV5-6 and TRBJ2-7, with 11 bases lining up with TRBD1. The V gene's germline CDR1 is SGHDT and CDR2 YYEEEE. CDR3 size: 13 residues. The CDR3 sequence: CASSLGTGGPRNF. Written as DNA, the CDR3 is TGTGCCAGCAGCTTAGGGACAGGGGGTCCTCGGAACTTC.

This chain joins TRBV5-8 and TRBJ1-1; possibly TRBD1 for D (5 bases). V gave up 0 bases and J gave up 5 bases, with 8 bases separating them. CDR1 and CDR2 from the germline V gene are SGHTS and YDEGEE. CDR3 length equals 13 residues. The CDR3 DNA reads TGTGCCAGCAGCTTGGCACAGGCGACTGAAGCTTTCTTT. This codes for CASSLAQATEAFF.

This chain joins TRBV7-2 and TRBJ2-7; the D is unclear. The germline V and J ends were trimmed by 4 bases and 6 bases, with 7 bases remaining between them. The CDR3 runs to 11 residues. Germline CDR1 reads SGHTA; CDR2 reads FQGNSA. The CDR3 nucleotides read TGTGCCAGCAGCTCAGCTAGCGAGCAGTACTTC. Translation gives CASSSASEQYF.

This chain uses TRBV2 with TRBJ1-1; weak D call: TRBD1 (6 bases). From germline, CDR1 is SNHLY and CDR2 FYNNEI. This CDR3 is 12 amino acids long. V lost 5 bases, J lost 8 bases, and 12 bases lay in between. The CDR3 DNA sequence: TGTGCCAGCAGTTTCAGGGGAGGGGAAGCTTTCTTT. It yields the protein CASSFRGGEAFF.

The chain uses TRBV18 and TRBJ2-5; 11 bases fit TRBD1. J gave up 1 base and V 4 bases, and 5 bases lay outside the gene matches. Germline V lookup: CDR1 KGHSH, CDR2 LQKENI. The CDR3 has 16 amino acids. CDR3 residues: CASSRTGGLGQETQYF. The CDR3 coding sequence is TGTGCCAGCTCACGGACAGGGGGCTTGGGCCAAGAGACCCAGTACTTC.

The chain joins TRBV6-1 to TRBJ1-4; D remains ambiguous. The V gene lost 3 bases and the J gene lost 8 bases, with 16 bases spanning the gap. CDR1 is MNHNS, CDR2 SASEGT, per germline. The CDR3 is 15 amino acids. CDR3 nucleotides: TGTGCCAGCAGTGAGAGGCCCCCCCCGGGAGAAAAACTGTTTTTT. It translates to CASSERPPPGEKLFF.

The chain employs TRBV18 and TRBJ2-2, with 7 nucleotides matching TRBD1. This CDR3 region has 15 residues. Germline CDR1 KGHSH, CDR2 LQKENI. J lost 5 bases, V lost 5 bases, and 8 bases had no gene match. This chain's CDR3 is CASSTYRGETGELFF. The CDR3 bases are TGTGCCAGCTCAACGTACAGGGGAGAAACCGGGGAGCTGTTTTTT.

V usage is TRBV6-5 and J usage is TRBJ2-3; 7 nucleotides match TRBD1. The CDR3 runs 14 residues. Germline CDR1 MNHEY, CDR2 SVGAGI. V dropped 0 bases and J dropped 4; count of bases not matched to a gene: 1. CDR3 in DNA: TGTGCCAGCAGTTACTCGGGACAGCCAGATACGCAGTATTTT. It specifies CASSYSGQPDTQYF.

This sequence joins TRBV6-5 and TRBJ2-4; 10 bases align to TRBD2. The CDR3 is 15 residues long. Germline CDR1 and CDR2: MNHEY and SVGAGI. The J segment lost 9 bases and the V segment lost 3 bases, leaving 8 bases of the junction unmatched. The CDR3 DNA is TGTGCCAGCAGTTATTCGAGCGGGAGGGCTTTCATTCAGTACTTC. As protein: CASSYSSGRAFIQYF.

V is TRBV27 and J is TRBJ1-2, with TRBD1 matching over 10 bases. The CDR3 contains 16 residues. Trimming removed 5 bases from V and 0 bases from J; junction bases left unmatched: 6. Looked up from germline, CDR1 is MNHEY and CDR2 is SMNVEV (reference sequence). As DNA, the CDR3 is TGTGCCAGCAGTAGGGACAGGGGTACGGCTAACTATGGCTACACCTTC. Protein product: CASSRDRGTANYGYTF.

The V and J genes are TRBV2 and TRBJ2-5, with 7 nucleotides matching TRBD2. Germline V gene sequence: CDR1 SNHLY, CDR2 FYNNEI. J lost 4 bases, V lost 3 bases, and 8 bases had no gene match. The CDR3 is made up of 15 amino acids. CDR3 protein: CASSDGGGVTETQYF. The CDR3 DNA is TGTGCCAGCAGTGACGGCGGGGGTGTTACAGAGACCCAGTACTTC. Based on the CDR3 plus reference TRBV2 and TRBJ2-5, the full variable domain is EPEVTQTPSHQVTQMGQEVILRCVPISNHLYFYWYRQILGQKVEFLVSFYNNEISEKSEIFDDQFSVERPDGSNFTLKIRSTKLEDSAMYFCASSDGGGVTETQYFGPGTRLLVL.

This chain joins TRBV6-5 and TRBJ1-2, with a tentative D call TRBD1 (5 bases). The CDR3 covers 13 residues. The germline V gene encodes CDR1 MNHEY and CDR2 SVGAGI. With 6 bases removed from V and 4 bases from J, the gap between germline ends came to 12 bases. Here the CDR3 reads CASSRPGVYGYTF. The CDR3 bases are TGTGCCAGCAGCCGCCCGGGGGTCTATGGCTACACCTTC.

The chain combines TRBV5-8 with TRBJ2-7; D not resolved. V lost 0 bases, J lost 6 bases, and 4 bases lay in between. CDR1 is SGHTS, CDR2 YDEGEE, per germline. This CDR3 spans 11 amino acids. The CDR3 is CASSLAGEQYF. The CDR3 DNA follows: TGTGCCAGCAGCTTGGCGGGCGAGCAGTACTTC.

The genes are TRBV5-4 and TRBJ2-7, with D perhaps TRBD1 (5 bases). CDR3 length equals 14 residues. CDR1 is SGHNT, CDR2 YYREEE, per germline (reference sequence). Between the trimmed V and J ends, which lost 0 bases and 3 bases, there was a span of 10 bases. The CDR3 region has the DNA TGTGCCAGCAGCTTGGGGGGCCCAGGCTACGAGCAGTACTTC. Translating gives CASSLGGPGYEQYF.

The chain links TRBV4-1 to TRBJ2-7; a weak D match, TRBD1 (5 bases). The germline gives CDR1 MGHRA, CDR2 YSYEKL. V was trimmed by 0 bases and J by 7 bases, leaving 13 bases between them. This CDR3 spans 14 amino acids. CDR3 nucleotide sequence: TGCGCCAGCAGCCAAGATCCGGCCAGGGTGGAGCAGTACTTC. Protein: CASSQDPARVEQYF.

The chain joins TRBV18 to TRBJ2-7; 8 bases match TRBD1. The J segment lost 2 bases and the V segment lost 3 bases, leaving 9 bases of the junction unmatched. There are 16 residues in the CDR3. Germline V lookup: CDR1 KGHSH, CDR2 LQKENI. CDR3 in amino acids: CASSPGQGMITYEQYF. Here the CDR3 DNA reads TGTGCCAGCTCACCCGGACAGGGAATGATAACCTACGAGCAGTACTTC.

J is TRBJ1-1 and V is TRBV4-3; D is unclear. CDR3 length equals 16 residues. V was pared by 0 bases and J by 5 bases, with 16 bases between. Germline CDR1 reads LGHNA; CDR2 reads YSLEER. As DNA, the CDR3 is TGCGCCAGCAGCCAAGATCGGAAGGCCCCGGGGACTGAAGCTTTCTTT. Protein product: CASSQDRKAPGTEAFF.

This chain uses TRBV7-9 with TRBJ2-7; D not certain. Germline V lookup: CDR1 SEHNR, CDR2 FQNEAQ (reference sequence). This CDR3 is built from 14 residues. V was shortened by 1 base and J by 3 bases, with 10 bases between the two germline ends. The DNA of the CDR3 is TGTGCCAGCAGCTTAGTAGGCAGGAACTACGAGCAGTACTTC. Amino acid sequence: CASSLVGRNYEQYF.

The rearrangement joins TRBV6-5 to TRBJ2-7; 7 nucleotides agree with TRBD1. The CDR3 extends over 15 amino acids. Trimming at V came to 5 bases and at J to 3 bases, leaving 10 bases not matched to a gene. The V gene's germline CDR1 is MNHEY and CDR2 SVGAGI. CDR3: CASSLRGQKYYEQYF. The DNA of the CDR3 is TGTGCCAGCAGTCTCAGGGGACAGAAATACTACGAGCAGTACTTC.